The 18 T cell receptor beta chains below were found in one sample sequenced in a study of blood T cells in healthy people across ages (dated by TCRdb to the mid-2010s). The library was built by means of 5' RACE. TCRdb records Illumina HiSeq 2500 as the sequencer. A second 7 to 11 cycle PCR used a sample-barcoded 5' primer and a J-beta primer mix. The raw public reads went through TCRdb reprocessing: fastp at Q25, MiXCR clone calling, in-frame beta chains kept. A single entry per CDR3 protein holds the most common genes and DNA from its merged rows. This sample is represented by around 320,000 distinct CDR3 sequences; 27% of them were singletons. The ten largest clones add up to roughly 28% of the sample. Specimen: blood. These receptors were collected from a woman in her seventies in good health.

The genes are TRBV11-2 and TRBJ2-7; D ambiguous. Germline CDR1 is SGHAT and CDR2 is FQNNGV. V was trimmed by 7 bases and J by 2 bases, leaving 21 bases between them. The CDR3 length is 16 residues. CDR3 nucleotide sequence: TGTGCCAGCATCCCACGTGGGCCCTCCGCACCCTACGAGCAGTACTTC. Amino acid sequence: CASIPRGPSAPYEQYF.

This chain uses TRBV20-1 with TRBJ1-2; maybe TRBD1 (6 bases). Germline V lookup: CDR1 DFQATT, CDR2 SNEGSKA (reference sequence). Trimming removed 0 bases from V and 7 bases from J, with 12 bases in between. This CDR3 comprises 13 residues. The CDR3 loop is CSAREGGWGGYTF. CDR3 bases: TGCAGTGCTAGAGAGGGGGGCTGGGGTGGCTACACCTTC.

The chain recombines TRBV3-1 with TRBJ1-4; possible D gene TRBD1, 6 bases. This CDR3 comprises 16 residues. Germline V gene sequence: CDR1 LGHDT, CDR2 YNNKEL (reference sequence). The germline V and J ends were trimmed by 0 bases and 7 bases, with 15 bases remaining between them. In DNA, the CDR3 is TGTGCCAGCAGCCAAGATGAGGGGGGGAGGAGTGAAAAACTGTTTTTT. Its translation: CASSQDEGGRSEKLFF.

Written as DNA, the CDR3 is TGTGCCAGCAGCTTAGGTAGGGGGTGGGCCACTGAAGCTTTCTTT. Translated, it gives CASSLGRGWATEAFF. The chain links TRBV7-2 to TRBJ1-1, with D possibly matching TRBD1 (6 bases). V lost 1 base and J lost 4, with 13 bases in between. The CDR3 has 15 residues. Germline CDR1 and CDR2: SGHTA and FQGNSA.

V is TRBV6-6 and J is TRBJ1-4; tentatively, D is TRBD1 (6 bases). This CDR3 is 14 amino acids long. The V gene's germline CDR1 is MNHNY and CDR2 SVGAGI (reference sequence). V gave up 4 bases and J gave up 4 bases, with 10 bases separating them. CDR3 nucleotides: TGTGCCAGCAGTTGGGGACAAGATAATGAAAAACTGTTTTTT. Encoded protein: CASSWGQDNEKLFF.

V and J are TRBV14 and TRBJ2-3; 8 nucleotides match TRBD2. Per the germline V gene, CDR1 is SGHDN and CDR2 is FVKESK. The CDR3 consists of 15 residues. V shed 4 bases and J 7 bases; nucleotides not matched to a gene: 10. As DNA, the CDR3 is TGTGCCAGCAGCCGCGGGACTAGGAGATCACATACGCAGTATTTT. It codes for CASSRGTRRSHTQYF.

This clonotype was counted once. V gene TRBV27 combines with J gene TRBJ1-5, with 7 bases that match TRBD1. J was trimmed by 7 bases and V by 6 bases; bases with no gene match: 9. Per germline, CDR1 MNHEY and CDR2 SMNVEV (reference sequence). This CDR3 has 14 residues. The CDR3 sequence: CASSPDRVLQPQHF. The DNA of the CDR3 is TGTGCCAGCAGCCCCGACAGGGTGTTACAGCCCCAGCATTTT.

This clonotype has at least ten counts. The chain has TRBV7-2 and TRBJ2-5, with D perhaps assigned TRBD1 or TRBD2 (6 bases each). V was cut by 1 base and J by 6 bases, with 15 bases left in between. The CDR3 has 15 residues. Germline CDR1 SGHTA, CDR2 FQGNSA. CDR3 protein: CASSLVRGLGQTQYF. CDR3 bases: TGTGCCAGCAGCTTAGTACGGGGGCTGGGACAGACCCAGTACTTC.

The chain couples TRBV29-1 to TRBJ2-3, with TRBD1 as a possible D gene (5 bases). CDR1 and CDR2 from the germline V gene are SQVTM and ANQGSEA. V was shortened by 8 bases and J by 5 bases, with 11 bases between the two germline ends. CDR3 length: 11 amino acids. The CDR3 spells CSSVRGDTQYF. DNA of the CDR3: TGCAGCAGCGTAAGGGGAGATACGCAGTATTTT.

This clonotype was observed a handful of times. The CDR3 bases are TGTGCCAGCAGCCAGCTACAGGGGGAGAAAGAGACCCAGTACTTC. Its protein product is CASSQLQGEKETQYF. The V call is TRBV3-1, the J call TRBJ2-5; 8 nucleotides align to TRBD1. CDR1 is LGHDT, CDR2 YNNKEL, per germline (reference sequence). This CDR3 contains 15 residues. Germline trimming cut 3 bases from V and 3 bases from J; bases unmatched to any gene: 6.

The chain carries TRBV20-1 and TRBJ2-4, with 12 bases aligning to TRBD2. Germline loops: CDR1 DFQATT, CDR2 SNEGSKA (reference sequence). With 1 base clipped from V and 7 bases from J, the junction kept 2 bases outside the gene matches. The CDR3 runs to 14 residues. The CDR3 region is CSARASGRANIQYF. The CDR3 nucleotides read TGCAGTGCTAGAGCTAGCGGGAGGGCCAACATTCAGTACTTC.

CDR3 coding DNA: TGTGCCAGCACACGGGGACCCAAGGAACCCCAGCATTTT. Its translation is CASTRGPKEPQHF. The V gene is TRBV2, the J gene TRBJ1-5; TRBD1 is a possible D gene (5 bases). This CDR3 is 13 amino acids long. Germline CDR1 reads SNHLY; CDR2 reads FYNNEI. V was shortened by 7 bases and J by 10 bases, with 17 bases between the two germline ends.

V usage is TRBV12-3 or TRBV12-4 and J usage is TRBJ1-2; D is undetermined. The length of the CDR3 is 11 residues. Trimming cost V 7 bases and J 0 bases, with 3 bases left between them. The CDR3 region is CASTTNYGYTF. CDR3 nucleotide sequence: TGTGCCAGCACGACTAACTATGGCTACACCTTC.

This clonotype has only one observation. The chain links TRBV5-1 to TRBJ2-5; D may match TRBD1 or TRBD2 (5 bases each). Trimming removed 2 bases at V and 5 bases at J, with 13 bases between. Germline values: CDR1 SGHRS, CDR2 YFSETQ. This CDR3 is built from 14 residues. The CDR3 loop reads CASSLFEGPETQYF. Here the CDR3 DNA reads TGCGCCAGCAGCTTATTCGAGGGGCCGGAGACCCAGTACTTC.

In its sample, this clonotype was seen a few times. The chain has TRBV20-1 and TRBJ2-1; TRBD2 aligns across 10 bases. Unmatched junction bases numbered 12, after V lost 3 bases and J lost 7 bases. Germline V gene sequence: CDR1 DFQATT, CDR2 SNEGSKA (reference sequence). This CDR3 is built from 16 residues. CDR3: CSASALLAGLQNEQFF. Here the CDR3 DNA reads TGCAGTGCTAGTGCACTACTAGCGGGACTACAGAATGAGCAGTTCTTC.

This chain's CDR3 is CASSVVSDGIGGATEAFF. The DNA of the CDR3 is TGTGCCAGCAGCGTAGTCTCAGACGGGATCGGGGGCGCCACTGAAGCTTTCTTT. The chain joins TRBV9 to TRBJ1-1; weak D call: TRBD1 (6 bases). Germline V gene data show CDR1 as SGDLS and CDR2 as YYNGEE. V lost 0 bases and J 4 bases, leaving 22 bases between the germline ends. The CDR3 has 18 amino acids.

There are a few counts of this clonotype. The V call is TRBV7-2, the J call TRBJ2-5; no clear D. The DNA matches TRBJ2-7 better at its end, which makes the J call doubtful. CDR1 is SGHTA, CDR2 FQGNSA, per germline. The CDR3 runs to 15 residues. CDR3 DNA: TGTGCCAGCAGCTTAGCGTCAGGTCTGAGAGACGAGCAGTACTTC. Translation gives CASSLASGLRDEQYF.

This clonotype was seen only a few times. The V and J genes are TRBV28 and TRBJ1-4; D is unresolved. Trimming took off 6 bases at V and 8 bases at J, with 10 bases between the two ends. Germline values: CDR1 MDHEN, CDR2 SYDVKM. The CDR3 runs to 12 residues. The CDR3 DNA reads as TGTGCCAGCAGGACCGCCGGGGAAAAACTGTTTTTT. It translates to CASRTAGEKLFF.